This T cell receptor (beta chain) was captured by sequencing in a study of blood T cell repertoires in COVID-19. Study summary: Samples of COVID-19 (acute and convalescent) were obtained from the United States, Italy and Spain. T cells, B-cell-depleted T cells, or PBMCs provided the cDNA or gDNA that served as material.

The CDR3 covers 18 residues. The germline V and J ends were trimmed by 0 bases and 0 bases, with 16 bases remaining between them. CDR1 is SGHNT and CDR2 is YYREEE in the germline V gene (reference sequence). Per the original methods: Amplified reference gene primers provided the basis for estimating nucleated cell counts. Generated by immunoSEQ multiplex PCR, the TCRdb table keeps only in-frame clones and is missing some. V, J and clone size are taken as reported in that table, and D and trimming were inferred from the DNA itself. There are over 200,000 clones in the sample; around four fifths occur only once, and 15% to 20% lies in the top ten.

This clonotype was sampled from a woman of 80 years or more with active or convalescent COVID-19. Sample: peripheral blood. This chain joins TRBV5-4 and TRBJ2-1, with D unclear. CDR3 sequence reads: CASSLDLPLSYSYNEQFF. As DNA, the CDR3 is TGTGCCAGCAGCTTGGATCTCCCTTTGAGTTACTCCTACAATGAGCAGTTCTTC.